This T cell receptor beta chain emerged from a study of blood T cell repertoires in COVID-19. Study-wide context: In each case, the material was cDNA or gDNA derived from T cells, B-cell-depleted T cells, or PBMCs.

The CDR3 totals 12 residues. The germline CDR1 and CDR2 sequences are MNHEY and SMNVEV (reference sequence). V was trimmed by 4 bases and J by 7 bases, leaving 5 bases between them. Sequencing was performed with immunoSEQ multiplex PCR; in TCRdb, only in-frame clones are kept and a portion is missing. This sample yields 120,000 or so clones, of which about 79% are seen a single time; about 40% belongs to the top ten. The chain uses TRBV27 and TRBJ1-6, with D uncertain. Specimen: peripheral blood. The receptor was isolated from a man aged 35 to 55 with active or convalescent COVID-19. The CDR3, as DNA: TGTGCCAGCAGTTCCCAAAATTCACCCCTCCACTTT. Its translation: CASSSQNSPLHF.